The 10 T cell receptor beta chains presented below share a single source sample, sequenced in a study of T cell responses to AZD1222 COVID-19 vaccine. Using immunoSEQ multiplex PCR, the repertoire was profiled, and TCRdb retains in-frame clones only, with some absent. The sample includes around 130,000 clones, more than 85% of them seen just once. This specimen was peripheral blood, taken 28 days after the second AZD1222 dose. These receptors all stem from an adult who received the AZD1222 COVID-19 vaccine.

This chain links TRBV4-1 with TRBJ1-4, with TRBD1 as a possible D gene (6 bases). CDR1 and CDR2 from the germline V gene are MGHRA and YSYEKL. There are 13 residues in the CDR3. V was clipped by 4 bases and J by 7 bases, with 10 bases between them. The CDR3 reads CASSPGHFEKLFF. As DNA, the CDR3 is TGCGCCAGCAGCCCGGGACACTTTGAAAAACTGTTTTTT.

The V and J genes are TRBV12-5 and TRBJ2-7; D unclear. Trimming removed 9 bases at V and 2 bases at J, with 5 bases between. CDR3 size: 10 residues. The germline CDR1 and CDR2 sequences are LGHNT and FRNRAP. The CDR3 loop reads CASGTYEQYF. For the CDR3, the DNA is TGTGCTAGCGGCACCTACGAGCAGTACTTC.

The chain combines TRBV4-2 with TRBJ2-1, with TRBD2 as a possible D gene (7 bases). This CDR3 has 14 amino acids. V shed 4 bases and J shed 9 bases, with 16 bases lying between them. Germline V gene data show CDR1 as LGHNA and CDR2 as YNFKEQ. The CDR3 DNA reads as TGTGCCAGCAGCCCAAGAGGGGGGGCTTCTGAGCAGTTCTTC. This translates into CASSPRGGASEQFF.

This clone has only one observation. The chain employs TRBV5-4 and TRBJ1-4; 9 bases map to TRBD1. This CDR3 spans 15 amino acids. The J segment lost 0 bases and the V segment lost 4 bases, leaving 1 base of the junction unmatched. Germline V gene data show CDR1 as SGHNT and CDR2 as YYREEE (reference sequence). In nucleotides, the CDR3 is TGTGCCAGCAGCAGGACAGGGGCAACTAATGAAAAACTGTTTTTT. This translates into CASSRTGATNEKLFF.

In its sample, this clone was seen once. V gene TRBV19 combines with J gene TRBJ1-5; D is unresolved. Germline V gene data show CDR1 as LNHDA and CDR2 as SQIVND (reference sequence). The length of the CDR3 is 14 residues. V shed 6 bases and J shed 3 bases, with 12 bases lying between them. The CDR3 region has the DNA TGTGCCAGTAGGGAACTAGGTAACAATCAGCCCCAGCATTTT. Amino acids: CASRELGNNQPQHF. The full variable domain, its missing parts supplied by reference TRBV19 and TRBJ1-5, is DGGITQSPKYLFRKEGQNVTLSCEQNLNHDAMYWYRQDPGQGLRLIYYSQIVNDFQKGDIAEGYSVSREKKESFPLTVTSAQKNPTAFYLCASRELGNNQPQHFGDGTRLSIL.

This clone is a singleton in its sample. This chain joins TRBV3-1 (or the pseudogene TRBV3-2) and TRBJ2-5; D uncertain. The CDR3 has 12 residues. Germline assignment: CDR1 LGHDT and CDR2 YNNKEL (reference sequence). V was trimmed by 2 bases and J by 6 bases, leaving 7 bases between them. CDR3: CASSQSKQTQYF. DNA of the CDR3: TGTGCCAGCAGCCAATCGAAGCAGACCCAGTACTTC.

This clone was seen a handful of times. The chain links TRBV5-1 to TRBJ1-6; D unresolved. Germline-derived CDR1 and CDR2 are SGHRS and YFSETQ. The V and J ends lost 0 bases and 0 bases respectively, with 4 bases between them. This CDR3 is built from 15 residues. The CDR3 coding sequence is TGCGCCAGCAGCTTGGCTAGCTCCTATAATTCACCCCTCCACTTT. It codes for CASSLASSYNSPLHF.

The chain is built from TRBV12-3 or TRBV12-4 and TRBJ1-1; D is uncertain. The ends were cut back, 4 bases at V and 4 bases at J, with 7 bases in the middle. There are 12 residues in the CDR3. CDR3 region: CASSSWGTEAFF. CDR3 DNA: TGTGCCAGCAGTTCTTGGGGCACTGAAGCTTTCTTT.

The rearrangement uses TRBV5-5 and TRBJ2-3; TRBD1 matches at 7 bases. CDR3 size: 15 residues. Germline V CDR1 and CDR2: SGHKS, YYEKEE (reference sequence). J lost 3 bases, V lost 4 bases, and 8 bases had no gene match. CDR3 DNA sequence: TGTGCCAGCAGCCCTCGACAGGGAGAAACAGATACGCAGTATTTT. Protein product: CASSPRQGETDTQYF. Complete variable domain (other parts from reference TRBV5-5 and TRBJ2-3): DAGVTQSPTHLIKTRGQQVTLRCSPISGHKSVSWYQQVLGQGPQFIFQYYEKEERGRGNFPDRFSARQFPNYSSELNVNALLLGDSALYLCASSPRQGETDTQYFGPGTRLTVL.

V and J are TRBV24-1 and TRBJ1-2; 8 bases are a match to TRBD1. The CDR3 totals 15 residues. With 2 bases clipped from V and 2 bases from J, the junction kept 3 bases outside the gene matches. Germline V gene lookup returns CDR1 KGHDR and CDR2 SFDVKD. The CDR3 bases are TGTGCCACCAGTGATTCTCGGACAGGGAACTATGGCTACACCTTC. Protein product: CATSDSRTGNYGYTF.